This is a list of T cell receptor beta chains from one sample in a study of CD8+ T cells in alopecia areata. Sequencing was performed with immunoSEQ multiplex PCR; in TCRdb, only in-frame clones are kept and a portion is missing. The table includes some 95,000 clones, roughly 47% detected once. The sequencing used CD8+ T cells sorted from blood, collected at week 24, from a patient treated with tofacitinib. These receptors came from a human donor with alopecia areata. Each CDR3 is given with its conserved first and last residue. A D gene is named only where the DNA matches it firmly. For some rows the clone size is stated as once, few or many, or as a class when expanded; others skip it.

D gene	clone size	V gene	J gene	CDR3 protein	CDR3 DNA
TRBD1	few	TRBV5-1	TRBJ1-2	CASSLTGGTVGYTF	TGCGCCAGCAGCTTGACAGGGGGCACCGTGGGCTACACCTTC
NA	NA	TRBV27	TRBJ1-5	CASSWGPGGNQPQHF	TGTGCCAGCTCCTGGGGCCCAGGGGGCAATCAGCCCCAGCATTTT
NA	few	TRBV29-1	TRBJ2-3	CSARLGTGDTQYF	TGCAGCGCCCGACTGGGTACGGGAGATACGCAGTATTTT
NA	few	TRBV9	TRBJ2-3	CASSQTNTDTQYF	TGTGCCAGCAGCCAAACAAACACAGATACGCAGTATTTT
NA	NA	TRBV9	TRBJ2-7	CASSVVEFGYEQYF	TGTGCCAGCAGCGTAGTAGAGTTCGGGTACGAGCAGTACTTC
TRBD1	NA	TRBV5-4	TRBJ2-7	CASSYGTGSYEQYF	TGTGCCAGCAGCTACGGGACAGGGTCCTACGAGCAGTACTTC
TRBD2	few	TRBV7-9	TRBJ2-7	CASSFPLTSGSLEQYF	TGTGCCAGCAGCTTCCCACTGACTAGCGGGAGCCTCGAGCAGTACTTC
TRBD2	NA	TRBV2	TRBJ2-7	CASRGTSGSGDEQYF	TGTGCCAGCAGGGGGACTAGCGGGAGTGGAGACGAGCAGTACTTC
NA	few	TRBV4-2	TRBJ2-7	CASSQDRFSYEQYF	TGTGCCAGCAGCCAAGACAGGTTCTCCTACGAGCAGTACTTC
NA	few	TRBV19	TRBJ2-7	CASRGTYYEQYF	TGTGCCAGTAGGGGCACGTACTACGAGCAGTACTTC
NA	NA	TRBV27	TRBJ2-6	CASSAVSGANVLTF	TGTGCCAGCAGTGCTGTATCTGGGGCCAACGTCCTGACTTTC
NA	few	TRBV29-1	TRBJ1-2	CSAGGGVNYGYTF	TGCAGCGCAGGTGGTGGCGTTAACTATGGCTACACCTTC
NA	NA	TRBV29-1	TRBJ1-1	CSVEGVDSDTEAFF	TGCAGCGTTGAAGGGGTCGACAGCGATACTGAAGCTTTCTTT
NA	few	TRBV19	TRBJ2-7	CASSVSGQETYEQYF	TGTGCCAGTAGTGTTTCTGGTCAGGAGACTTACGAGCAGTACTTC
TRBD1	many	TRBV15	TRBJ2-5	CATSTHRGQVETQYF	TGTGCCACCAGCACCCACAGGGGGCAGGTGGAGACCCAGTACTTC
TRBD2	NA	TRBV4-1	TRBJ2-1	CASSQATSGNSYNEQFF	TGCGCCAGCAGCCAAGCAACTAGCGGCAATTCCTACAATGAGCAGTTCTTC
TRBD1	NA	TRBV11-2	TRBJ2-7	CASSPGVGQGLYEQYF	TGTGCCAGCAGCCCCGGAGTCGGACAGGGGCTATACGAGCAGTACTTC
NA	once	TRBV7-9	TRBJ2-7	CASSLGGRYYEQYF	TGTGCCAGCAGCTTAGGGGGACGGTACTACGAGCAGTACTTC
NA	NA	TRBV23-1	TRBJ2-2	CASSTPEELFF	TGCGCCAGCAGCACCCCCGAGGAGCTGTTTTTT
NA	once	TRBV10-2	TRBJ1-1	CASSDSLNTEAFF	TGCGCCAGCAGTGACAGCTTGAACACTGAAGCTTTCTTT
TRBD2	NA	TRBV6-5	TRBJ2-7	CASGTSAYEQYF	TGTGCCAGTGGGACTAGCGCCTACGAGCAGTACTTC
NA	NA	TRBV27	TRBJ2-5	CASSIGGGSKTQYF	TGTGCCAGCAGTATAGGAGGAGGGAGTAAGACCCAGTACTTC
NA	NA	TRBV29-1	TRBJ2-1	CSVESPQGYEQFF	TGCAGCGTTGAAAGCCCCCAGGGGTATGAGCAGTTCTTC
NA	many	TRBV21-1	TRBJ1-3	CASNNRESSGNTIYF	TGTGCCAGCAACAACCGGGAGAGCTCTGGAAACACCATATATTTT
TRBD2	NA	TRBV7-6	TRBJ2-1	CASSPRLAEHEQFF	TGTGCCAGCAGCCCGAGACTAGCGGAGCATGAGCAGTTCTTC
NA	few	TRBV29-1	TRBJ2-7	CSVEGETKPYEQYF	TGCAGCGTTGAAGGAGAGACGAAGCCCTACGAGCAGTACTTC
TRBD2	NA	TRBV15	TRBJ2-5	CATSPAGDETQYF	TGTGCCACCAGCCCGGCGGGAGATGAGACCCAGTACTTC
TRBD1	few	TRBV29-1	TRBJ1-2	CSAGTGSPYGYTF	TGCAGTGCCGGGACAGGGTCCCCCTATGGCTACACCTTC